The clone carrying this T cell receptor (beta chain) was seen a few times. Its antigen is still unknown. This entry comes from a study of post-analysis software for immune sequencing data. Sequencing libraries made from TCR beta cDNA carried unique molecular identifiers. Input populations of about 0.95 to 11 million T cells gave rise to around 480,000 cDNA molecules. TCRdb itself ran the PCR reads through MiXCR, one entry per CDR3 protein. The sample shows 650,000 to 900,000 distinct CDR3 sequences, under 60% of them seen only once. This CDR3 contains 14 residues. Germline assignment: CDR1 SGHTA and CDR2 FQGNSA. Overall study results and limits: Samples from a shared batch, those prepared together, strongly co-clustered by F measure. The five TRBV segments detected at higher frequency in patients than in controls included TRBV5-6, TRBV5-1 and TRBV20-1. Diversity measured as normalized Chao1 was significantly lower in multiple sclerosis patients than in controls.

The gene calls are TRBV7-2 and TRBJ2-5, with 10 nucleotides matching TRBD2. The J call may be faulty, since TRBJ2-7 better matches the DNA end. This sequence originates from a girl between 5 and 17 years old with multiple sclerosis. Sequenced sample: blood. CDR3 region: CASSPLAGEYEQYF. In DNA, the CDR3 is TGTGCCAGCAGCCCTCTAGCGGGAGAATACGAGCAGTACTTC.